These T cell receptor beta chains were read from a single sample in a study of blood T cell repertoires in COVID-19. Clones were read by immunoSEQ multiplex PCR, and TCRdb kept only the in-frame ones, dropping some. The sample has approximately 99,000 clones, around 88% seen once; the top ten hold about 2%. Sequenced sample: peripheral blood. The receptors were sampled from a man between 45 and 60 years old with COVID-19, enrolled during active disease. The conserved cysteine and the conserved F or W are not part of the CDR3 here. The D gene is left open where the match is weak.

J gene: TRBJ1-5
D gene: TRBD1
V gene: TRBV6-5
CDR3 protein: ASSTDRGRGQPQH

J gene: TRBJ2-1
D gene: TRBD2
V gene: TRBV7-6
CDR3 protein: ASSPVALAGGHYEQF

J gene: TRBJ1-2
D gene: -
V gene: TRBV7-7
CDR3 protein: ATSRGT

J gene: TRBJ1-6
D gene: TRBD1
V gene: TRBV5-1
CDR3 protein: ASSWTGRNSPLH

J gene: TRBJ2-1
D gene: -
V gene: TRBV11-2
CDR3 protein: ASSLDGGGAPNEQF

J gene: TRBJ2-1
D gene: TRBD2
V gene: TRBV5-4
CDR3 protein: ASSYERGGDEQF

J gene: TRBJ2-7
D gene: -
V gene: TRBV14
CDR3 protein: ASSQGVLSYEQY

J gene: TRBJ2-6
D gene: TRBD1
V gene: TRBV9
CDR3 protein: ASSAGQTGANVLT

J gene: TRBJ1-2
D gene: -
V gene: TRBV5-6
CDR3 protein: ASSPGGINYGYT

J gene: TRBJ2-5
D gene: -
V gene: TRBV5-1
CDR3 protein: ASSWPGGETQY

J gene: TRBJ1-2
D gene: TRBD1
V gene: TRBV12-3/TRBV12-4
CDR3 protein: ASRGQGYGYT

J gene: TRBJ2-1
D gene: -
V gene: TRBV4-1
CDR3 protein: ASSQDMVRAGEYNEQF

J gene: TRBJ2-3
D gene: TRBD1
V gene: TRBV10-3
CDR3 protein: AISDGQGLDTQY

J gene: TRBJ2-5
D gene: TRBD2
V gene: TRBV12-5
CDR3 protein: ASGTGLAGGEETQY

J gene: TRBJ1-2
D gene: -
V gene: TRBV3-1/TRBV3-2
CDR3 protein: ASSQEGGGYT

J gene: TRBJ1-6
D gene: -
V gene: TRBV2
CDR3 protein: ASSPGTEGSHSPLH

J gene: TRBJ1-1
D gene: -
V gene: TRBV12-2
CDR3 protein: ASRLVGDRDLSTEAF

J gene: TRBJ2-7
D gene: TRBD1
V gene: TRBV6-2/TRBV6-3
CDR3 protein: ASSYFSGTAY

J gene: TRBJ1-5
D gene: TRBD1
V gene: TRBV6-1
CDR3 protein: ASSDDRDQPQH

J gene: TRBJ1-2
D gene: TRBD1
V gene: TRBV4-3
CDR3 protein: ASSQEDRGRGGYT

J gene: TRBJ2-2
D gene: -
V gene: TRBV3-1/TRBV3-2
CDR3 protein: ASSQANINTGELF

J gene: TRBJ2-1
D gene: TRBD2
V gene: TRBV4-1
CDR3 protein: ASSPKTSFNEQF

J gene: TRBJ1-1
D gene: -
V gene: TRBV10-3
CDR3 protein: AAQTAPNTEAF

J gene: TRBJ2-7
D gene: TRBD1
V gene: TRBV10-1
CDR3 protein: ASSGTGTGKYEQY

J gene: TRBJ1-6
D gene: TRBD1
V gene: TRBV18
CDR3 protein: ASSPGTGINSPLH

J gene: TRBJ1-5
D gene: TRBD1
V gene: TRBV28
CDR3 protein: ASSFRTGGYQPQH

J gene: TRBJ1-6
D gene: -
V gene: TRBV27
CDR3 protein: ASSLEGRNSPLH

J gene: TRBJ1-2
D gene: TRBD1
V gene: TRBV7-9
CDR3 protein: ASSLWTGLGYT

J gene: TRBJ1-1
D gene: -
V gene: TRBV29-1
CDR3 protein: SVDGATEAF

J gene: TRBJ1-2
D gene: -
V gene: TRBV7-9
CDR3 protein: ASSLTTGLYGYT

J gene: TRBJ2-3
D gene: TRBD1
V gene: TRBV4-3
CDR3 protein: ASSRGQGSLTDTQY

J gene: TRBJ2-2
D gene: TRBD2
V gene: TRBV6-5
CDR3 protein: ASGLSGGGTGELF

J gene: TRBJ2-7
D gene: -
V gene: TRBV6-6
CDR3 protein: ASRTTGMTYEQY

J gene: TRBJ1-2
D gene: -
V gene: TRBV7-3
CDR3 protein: ASSLIGTGQSGGYT

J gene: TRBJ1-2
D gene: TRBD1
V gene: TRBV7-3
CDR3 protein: ASSFGGTGDHNYGYT

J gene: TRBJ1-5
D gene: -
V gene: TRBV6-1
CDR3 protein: ASSGDIWGVNQPQH

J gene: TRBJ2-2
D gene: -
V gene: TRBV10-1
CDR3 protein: ASRAGKNTGELF

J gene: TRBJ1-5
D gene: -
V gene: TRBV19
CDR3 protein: AGGVNQPQH

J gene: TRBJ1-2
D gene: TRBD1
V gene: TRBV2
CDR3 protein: ASLLGQGVNYGYT

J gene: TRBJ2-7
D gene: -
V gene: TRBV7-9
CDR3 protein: ASAPGQPSYEQY

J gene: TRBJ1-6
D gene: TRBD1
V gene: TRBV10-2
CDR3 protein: ASSGGQGVSPLH

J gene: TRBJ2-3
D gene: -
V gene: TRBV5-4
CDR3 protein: ASSFQSTDTQY

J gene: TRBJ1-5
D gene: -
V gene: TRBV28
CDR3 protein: ASSSQQGVGNQPQH

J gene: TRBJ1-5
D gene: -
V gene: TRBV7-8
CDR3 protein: ASSTTGKVQPQH

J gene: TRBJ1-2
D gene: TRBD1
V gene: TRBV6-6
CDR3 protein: ASSSRDRAVEGYT

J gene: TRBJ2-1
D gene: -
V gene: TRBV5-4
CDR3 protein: ASSTPAGGNSEQF

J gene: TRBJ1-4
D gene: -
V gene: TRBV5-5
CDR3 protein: ASSLGASFGEKLF

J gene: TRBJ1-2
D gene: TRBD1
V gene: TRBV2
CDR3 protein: ASRATGGSGYT

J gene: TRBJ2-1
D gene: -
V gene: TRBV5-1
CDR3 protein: ASSLVSENEQF

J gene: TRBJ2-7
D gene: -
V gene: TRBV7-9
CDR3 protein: ASSLKGNYEQY

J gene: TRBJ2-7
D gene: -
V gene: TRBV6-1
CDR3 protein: ASSEWLPRGGYEQY

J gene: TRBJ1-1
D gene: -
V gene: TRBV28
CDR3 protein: ASSLEVRNTEAF

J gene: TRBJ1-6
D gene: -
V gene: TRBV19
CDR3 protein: ASTASSYNSPLH

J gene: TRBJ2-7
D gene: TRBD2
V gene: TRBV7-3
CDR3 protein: ASSLTGTSGSYEQY

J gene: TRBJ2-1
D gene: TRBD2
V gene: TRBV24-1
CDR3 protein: ATSDLGRGGLNEQF